These T cell receptor beta chains were read from a single sample in a study of blood T cell repertoires in COVID-19. The protocol was immunoSEQ multiplex PCR, while the TCRdb copy is restricted to in-frame clones and leaves out a portion. The repertoire has about 270,000 clones, under 90% of them found once; the top ten carry less than 2%. Material for sequencing was PBMCs or T cells enriched from blood (not recorded which). The receptors were sampled from a woman in her sixties who had recovered from COVID-19. CDR3s include the opening cysteine and the closing phenylalanine or tryptophan. The D gene is left open where the match is weak. The size field is filled for only some rows; it gives once, few, many or a size class.

d_call j_call clone_size v_call cdr3_nt cdr3_aa
TRBD2 TRBJ2-1 - TRBV5-1 TGCGCCAGCAGCTTGGGGGCCCGGGCGACTAGCGGGGTGGGCAATGAGCAGTTCTTC CASSLGARATSGVGNEQFF
TRBD1 TRBJ1-2 few TRBV7-6 TGTGCCAGCAGCTTACGGTTAACAGGGGACCTTGAGGACTATGGCTACACCTTC CASSLRLTGDLEDYGYTF
TRBD1 TRBJ1-1 - TRBV19 TGTGCCAGTAGGACCCCAGGGGGTGGCACTGAAGCTTTCTTT CASRTPGGGTEAFF
TRBD1 TRBJ1-3 - TRBV7-2 TGTGCCAGCAGTCCGAGGGGGCTCTCTGGAAACACCATATATTTT CASSPRGLSGNTIYF
- TRBJ2-1 - TRBV29-1 TGCAGCACCCCAACCACGGAGCGAAACTCCTACAATGAGCAGTTCTTC CSTPTTERNSYNEQFF
- TRBJ2-7 - TRBV12-3/TRBV12-4 TGTGCCAGCAAGGGCGGGTCCTACGAGCAGTACTTC CASKGGSYEQYF
- TRBJ2-7 - TRBV10-3 TGTGCCATCAGCACTGAACTCTACGAGCAGTACTTC CAISTELYEQYF
- TRBJ1-5 - TRBV28 TGTGCCAGCAGTTTCAGACAGGTCGGCCAGCCCCAGCATTTT CASSFRQVGQPQHF
TRBD1 TRBJ1-2 - TRBV5-1 TGCGCCAGCAGCTCTAGGGACAGTCGGGGGTATGGCTACACCTTC CASSSRDSRGYGYTF
- TRBJ2-3 - TRBV5-1 TGCGCCAGCAGGCTCTCCACGACTAGCACAGATACGCAGTATTTT CASRLSTTSTDTQYF
TRBD2 TRBJ2-1 - TRBV28 TGTGCCAGCAGTGGAACTAGCGGGAGACGGTATGAGCAGTTCTTC CASSGTSGRRYEQFF
- TRBJ2-2 - TRBV5-1 TGCGCCAGCAGCGAGGATACGAACACCGGGGAGCTGTTTTTT CASSEDTNTGELFF
- TRBJ1-2 - TRBV19 TGTGCCAGTACCTCTCGGGGTGGCTACACCTTC CASTSRGGYTF
- TRBJ1-2 few TRBV9 TGTGCCAGCAGCGCAAAGACCGAGGTCTATGGCTACACCTTC CASSAKTEVYGYTF
- TRBJ1-5 - TRBV28 TGTGCCAGCAGAGCCCCTGCTAGGGGGCAGCCCCAGCATTTT CASRAPARGQPQHF
- TRBJ1-1 - TRBV7-9 TGTGCCAGCAGGCTGGGACAAACGGCCACTGAAGCTTTCTTT CASRLGQTATEAFF
TRBD2 TRBJ2-5 once TRBV19 TGTGCCACTAGGACTAGCTCGGGGGAGACCCAGTACTTC CATRTSSGETQYF
TRBD1 TRBJ1-1 - TRBV2 TGTGCCAGCAGTAATGGACAGGATGAAGCTTTCTTT CASSNGQDEAFF
- TRBJ2-7 - TRBV28 TGTGCCAGCAGTGACAGAGCCTACGAGCAGTACTTC CASSDRAYEQYF
- TRBJ2-5 - TRBV7-9 TGTGCCACCGCGAACCTTGGACAGATACAAGAGACCCAGTACTTC CATANLGQIQETQYF
- TRBJ2-7 - TRBV7-6 TGTGCCAGCAGCTCCTCCCCGACAGGGGAGGGCGAGCAGTACTTC CASSSSPTGEGEQYF
- TRBJ1-1 - TRBV5-6 TGTGCCAGCAGCTATCGGGGGTACCTGAACACTGAAGCTTTCTTT CASSYRGYLNTEAFF
TRBD1 TRBJ1-6 - TRBV11-3 TGTGCCAGCAGCTTAGGTTTGGGACAGGGGACCTCACCCCTCCACTTT CASSLGLGQGTSPLHF
TRBD1 TRBJ1-4 - TRBV28 TGTGCCAGCAGCCCAACCTTTGACAGGGGCTGGGTTGCAACTAATGAAAAACTGTTTTTT CASSPTFDRGWVATNEKLFF
- TRBJ1-2 - TRBV19 TGTGCCAGTAGTCCGAGAAGACAGGCCTACACCTTC CASSPRRQAYTF
TRBD1 TRBJ2-1 few TRBV4-1 TGCGCCAGCAGCCAGGGTACCGGGACAGGGATGTACAATGAGCAGTTCTTC CASSQGTGTGMYNEQFF
- TRBJ1-2 - TRBV6-5 TGTGCCAGCAGTCGAGGTTTAGGCTACACCTTC CASSRGLGYTF
TRBD1 TRBJ2-7 - TRBV2 TGTGCCAGCAGCTCCAGGACAGGGGGCTCCAATAGTGAGCAGTACTTC CASSSRTGGSNSEQYF
- TRBJ1-2 once TRBV5-4 TGTGCCAGCAGCTCGAGGGCAGGCGACCGGGCTAACTATGGCTACACCTTC CASSSRAGDRANYGYTF
TRBD2 TRBJ2-6 - TRBV18 TGTGCCAGCTCACTACTCGGACTAGCGGGAGTCAACTCTGGGGCCAACGTCCTGACTTTC CASSLLGLAGVNSGANVLTF
- TRBJ2-5 - TRBV5-1 TGCGCCACCCGCGGGGCCCTGCAAGAGACCCAGTACTTC CATRGALQETQYF
TRBD1 TRBJ1-5 - TRBV23-1 TGCGCCAGCAGTCACTCGGACAGGGAGGGGGGTCAGCCCCAGCATTTT CASSHSDREGGQPQHF
- TRBJ2-7 - TRBV11-2 TGTGCCAGCAGCTTAACAGGGCCCTCCTACGAGCAGTACTTC CASSLTGPSYEQYF
- TRBJ1-5 many TRBV28 TGTGCCAGCAGTTTACCCCCCTGGACAGGCAATCAGCCCCAGCATTTT CASSLPPWTGNQPQHF
TRBD1 TRBJ1-5 - TRBV28 TGTGCCAGCAGTTTATGGGGACAGGGCAATCAGCCCCAGCATTTT CASSLWGQGNQPQHF
- TRBJ1-1 - TRBV10-3 TGTGCCATCAGTGACAGGAACACTGAAGCTTTCTTT CAISDRNTEAFF
- TRBJ1-2 - TRBV11-1 TGTGCCAGCAGCACCCGGCAGCCTAGTGACTATGGCTACACCTTC CASSTRQPSDYGYTF
TRBD1 TRBJ2-7 - TRBV7-9 TGTGCCAGCAGCGTCATAGGGACAGCCTACGAGCAGTACTTC CASSVIGTAYEQYF
TRBD1 TRBJ1-5 - TRBV6-5 TGTGCCAGCACCCTATCGACAGGGGGCGAACAGCCCCAGCATTTT CASTLSTGGEQPQHF